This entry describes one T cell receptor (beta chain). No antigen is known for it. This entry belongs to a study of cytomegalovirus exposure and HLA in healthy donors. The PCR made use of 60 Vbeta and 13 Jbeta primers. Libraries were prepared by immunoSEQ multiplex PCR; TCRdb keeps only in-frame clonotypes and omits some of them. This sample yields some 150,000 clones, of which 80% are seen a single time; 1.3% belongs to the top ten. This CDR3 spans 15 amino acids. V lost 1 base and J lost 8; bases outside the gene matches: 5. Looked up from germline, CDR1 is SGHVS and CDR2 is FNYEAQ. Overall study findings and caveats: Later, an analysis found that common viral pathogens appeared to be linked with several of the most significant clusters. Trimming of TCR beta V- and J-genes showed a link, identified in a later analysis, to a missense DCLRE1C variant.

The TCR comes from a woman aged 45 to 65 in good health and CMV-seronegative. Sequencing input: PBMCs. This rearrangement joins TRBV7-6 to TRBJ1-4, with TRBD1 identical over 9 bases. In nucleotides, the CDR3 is TGTGCCAGCAGCTTAGGCCGGGACAGGGAGGAAAAACTGTTTTTT. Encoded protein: CASSLGRDREEKLFF.